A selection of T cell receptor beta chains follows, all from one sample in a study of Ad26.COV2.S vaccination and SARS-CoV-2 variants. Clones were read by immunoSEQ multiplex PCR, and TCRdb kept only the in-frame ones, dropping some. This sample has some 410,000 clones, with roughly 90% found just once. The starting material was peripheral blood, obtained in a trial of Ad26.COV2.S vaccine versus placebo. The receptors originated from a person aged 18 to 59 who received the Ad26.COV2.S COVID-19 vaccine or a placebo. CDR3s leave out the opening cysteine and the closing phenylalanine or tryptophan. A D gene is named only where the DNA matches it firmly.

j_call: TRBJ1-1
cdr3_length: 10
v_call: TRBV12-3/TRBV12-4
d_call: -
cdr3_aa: ASSPPGWEAF

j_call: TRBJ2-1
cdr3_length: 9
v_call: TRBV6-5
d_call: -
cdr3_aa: ASSYSTEQF

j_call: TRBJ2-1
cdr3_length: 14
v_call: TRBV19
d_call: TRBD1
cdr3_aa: ASSIVGQGSYNEQF

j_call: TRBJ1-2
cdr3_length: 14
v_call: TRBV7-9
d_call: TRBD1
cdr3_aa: ASSLGQGAEYYGYT

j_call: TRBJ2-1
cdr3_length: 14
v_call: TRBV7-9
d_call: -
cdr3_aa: ASSLRGEGVYNEQF

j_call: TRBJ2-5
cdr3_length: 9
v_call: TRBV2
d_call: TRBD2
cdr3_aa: ASSVRTSGY

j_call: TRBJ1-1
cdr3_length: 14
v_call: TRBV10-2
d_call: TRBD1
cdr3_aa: ASSERDRGVNTEAF

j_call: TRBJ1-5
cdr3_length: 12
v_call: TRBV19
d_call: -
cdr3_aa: AKREDRGNQPQH

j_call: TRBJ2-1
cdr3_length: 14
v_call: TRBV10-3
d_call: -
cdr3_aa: AISARGPQSYNEQF

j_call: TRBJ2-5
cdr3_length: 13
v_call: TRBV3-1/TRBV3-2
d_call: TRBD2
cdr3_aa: ASSPWTSGQETQY

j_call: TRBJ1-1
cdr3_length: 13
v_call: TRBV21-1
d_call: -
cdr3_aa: ASEGRSGMNTEAF

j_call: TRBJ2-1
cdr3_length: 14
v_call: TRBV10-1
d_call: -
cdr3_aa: ASSEYPSSSYNEQF

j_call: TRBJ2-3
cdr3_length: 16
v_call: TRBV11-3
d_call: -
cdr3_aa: ASSSPDGDTLHTDTQY

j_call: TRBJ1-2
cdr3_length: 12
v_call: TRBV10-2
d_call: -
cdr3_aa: ATSSRKGAYGYT

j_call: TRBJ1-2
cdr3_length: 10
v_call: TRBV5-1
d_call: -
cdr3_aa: ASSNGQYGYT

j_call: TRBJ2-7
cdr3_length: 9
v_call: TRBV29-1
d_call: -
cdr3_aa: SVVGGFEQY

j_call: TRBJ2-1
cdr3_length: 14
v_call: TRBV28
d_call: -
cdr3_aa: ASSLGLGGSYNEQF

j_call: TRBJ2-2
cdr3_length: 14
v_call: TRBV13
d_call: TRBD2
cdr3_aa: ASSFFTGEGTGELF

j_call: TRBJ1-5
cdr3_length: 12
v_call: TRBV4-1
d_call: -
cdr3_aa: ASSHGPSNQPQH

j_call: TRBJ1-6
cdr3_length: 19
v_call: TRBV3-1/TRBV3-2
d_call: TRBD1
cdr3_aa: ASSQGYNFPKQGQGDSPLH

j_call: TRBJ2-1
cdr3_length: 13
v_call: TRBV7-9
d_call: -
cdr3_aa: ASSLARGIGNEQF

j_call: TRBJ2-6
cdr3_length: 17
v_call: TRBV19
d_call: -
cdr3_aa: ASSRLRRGYNSGANVLT

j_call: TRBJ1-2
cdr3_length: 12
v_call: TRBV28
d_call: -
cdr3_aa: ASCLPGLNYGYT

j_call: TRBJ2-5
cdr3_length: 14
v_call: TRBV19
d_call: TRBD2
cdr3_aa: ASSIGGGRSKETQY

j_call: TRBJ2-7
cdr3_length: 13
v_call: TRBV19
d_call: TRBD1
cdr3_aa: ASSIVRDRLYEQY

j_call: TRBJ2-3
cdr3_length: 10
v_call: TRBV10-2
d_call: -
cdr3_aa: ASSESMGTQY

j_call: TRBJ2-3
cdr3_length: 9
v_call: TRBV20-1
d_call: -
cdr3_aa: SARSTDTQY

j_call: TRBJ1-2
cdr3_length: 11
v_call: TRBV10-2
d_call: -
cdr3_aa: ASSEEGNYGYT

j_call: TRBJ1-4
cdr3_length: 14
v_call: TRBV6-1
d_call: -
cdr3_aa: ASSEALNGRGEKLF

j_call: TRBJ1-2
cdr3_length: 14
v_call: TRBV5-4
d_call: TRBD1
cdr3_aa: ASSSGQGAKVYGYT

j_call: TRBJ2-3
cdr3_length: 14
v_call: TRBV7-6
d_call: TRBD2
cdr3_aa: ASSLRGRGGGNTQY

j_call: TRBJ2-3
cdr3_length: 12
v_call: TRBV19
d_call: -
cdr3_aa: ASSSPGDTDTQY

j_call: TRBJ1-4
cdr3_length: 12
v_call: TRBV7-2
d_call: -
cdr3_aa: ASSFRSGSEKLF

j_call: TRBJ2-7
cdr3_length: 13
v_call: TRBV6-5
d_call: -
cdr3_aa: ASTPLSRNSYEQY

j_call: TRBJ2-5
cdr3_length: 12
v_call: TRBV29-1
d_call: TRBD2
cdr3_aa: SVENSGGQETQY

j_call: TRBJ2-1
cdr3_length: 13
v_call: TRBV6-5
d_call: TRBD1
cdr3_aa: ASSYSRGPPNEQF

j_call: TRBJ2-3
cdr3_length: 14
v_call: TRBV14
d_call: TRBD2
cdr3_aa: ASSLPRGGRTDTQY

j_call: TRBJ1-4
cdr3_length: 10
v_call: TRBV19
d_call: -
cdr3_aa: ASSIGNEKLF

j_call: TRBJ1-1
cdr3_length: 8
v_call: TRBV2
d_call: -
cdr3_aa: ASRQNEAF

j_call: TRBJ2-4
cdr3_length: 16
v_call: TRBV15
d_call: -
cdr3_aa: ATSRDRNRGGTKNIQY

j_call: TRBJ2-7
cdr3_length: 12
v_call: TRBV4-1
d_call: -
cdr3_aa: ASSPLPRGLEQY

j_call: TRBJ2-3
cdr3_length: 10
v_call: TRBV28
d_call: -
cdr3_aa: ALGTSTDTQY

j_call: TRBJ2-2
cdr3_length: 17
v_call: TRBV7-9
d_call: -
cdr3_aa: ASSIAPVGTHTNTGELF

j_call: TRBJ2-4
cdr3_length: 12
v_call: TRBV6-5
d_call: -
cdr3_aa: ASSPSVGGNIQY

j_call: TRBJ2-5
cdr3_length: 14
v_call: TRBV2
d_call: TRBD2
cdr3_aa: ASSAILAGAQETQY

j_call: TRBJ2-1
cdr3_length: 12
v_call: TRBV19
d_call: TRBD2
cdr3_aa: ASSNGGTYNEQF

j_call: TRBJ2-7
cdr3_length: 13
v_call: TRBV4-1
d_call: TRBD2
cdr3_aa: ASSHSGGLSYEQY